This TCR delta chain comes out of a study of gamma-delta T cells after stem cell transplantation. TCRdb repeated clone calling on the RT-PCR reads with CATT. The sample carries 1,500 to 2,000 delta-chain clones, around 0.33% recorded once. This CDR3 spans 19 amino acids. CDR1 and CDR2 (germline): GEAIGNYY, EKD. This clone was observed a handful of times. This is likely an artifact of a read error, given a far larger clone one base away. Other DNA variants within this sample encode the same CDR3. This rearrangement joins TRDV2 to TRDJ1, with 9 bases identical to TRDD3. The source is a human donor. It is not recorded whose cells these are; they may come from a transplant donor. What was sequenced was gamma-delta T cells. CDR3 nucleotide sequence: TGTGCCTGTGACACCGTGAGTAGGCCTGGGGGATCCCTCACCGATAAACTTATCTTT. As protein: CACDTVSRPGGSLTDKLIF.